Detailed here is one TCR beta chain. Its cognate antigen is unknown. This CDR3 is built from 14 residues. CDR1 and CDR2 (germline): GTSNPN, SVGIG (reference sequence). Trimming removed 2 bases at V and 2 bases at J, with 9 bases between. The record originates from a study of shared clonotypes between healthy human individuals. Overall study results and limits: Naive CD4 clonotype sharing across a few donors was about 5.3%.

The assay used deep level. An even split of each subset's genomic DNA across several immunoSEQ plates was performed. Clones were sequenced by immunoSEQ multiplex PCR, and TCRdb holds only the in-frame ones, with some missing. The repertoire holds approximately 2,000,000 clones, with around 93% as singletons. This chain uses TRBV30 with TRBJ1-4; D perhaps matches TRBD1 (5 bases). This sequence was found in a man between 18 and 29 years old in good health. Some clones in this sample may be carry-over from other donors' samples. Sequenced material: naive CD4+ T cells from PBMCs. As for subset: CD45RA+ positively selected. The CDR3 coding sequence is TGTGCCTGGAGTAAAGGGGTTACTAATGAAAAACTGTTTTTT. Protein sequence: CAWSKGVTNEKLFF. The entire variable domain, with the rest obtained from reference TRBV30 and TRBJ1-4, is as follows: SQTIHQWPATLVQPVGSPLSLECTVEGTSNPNLYWYRQAAGRGLQLLFYSVGIGQISSEVPQNLSASRPQDRQFILSSKKLLLSDSGFYLCAWSKGVTNEKLFFGSGTQLSVL.